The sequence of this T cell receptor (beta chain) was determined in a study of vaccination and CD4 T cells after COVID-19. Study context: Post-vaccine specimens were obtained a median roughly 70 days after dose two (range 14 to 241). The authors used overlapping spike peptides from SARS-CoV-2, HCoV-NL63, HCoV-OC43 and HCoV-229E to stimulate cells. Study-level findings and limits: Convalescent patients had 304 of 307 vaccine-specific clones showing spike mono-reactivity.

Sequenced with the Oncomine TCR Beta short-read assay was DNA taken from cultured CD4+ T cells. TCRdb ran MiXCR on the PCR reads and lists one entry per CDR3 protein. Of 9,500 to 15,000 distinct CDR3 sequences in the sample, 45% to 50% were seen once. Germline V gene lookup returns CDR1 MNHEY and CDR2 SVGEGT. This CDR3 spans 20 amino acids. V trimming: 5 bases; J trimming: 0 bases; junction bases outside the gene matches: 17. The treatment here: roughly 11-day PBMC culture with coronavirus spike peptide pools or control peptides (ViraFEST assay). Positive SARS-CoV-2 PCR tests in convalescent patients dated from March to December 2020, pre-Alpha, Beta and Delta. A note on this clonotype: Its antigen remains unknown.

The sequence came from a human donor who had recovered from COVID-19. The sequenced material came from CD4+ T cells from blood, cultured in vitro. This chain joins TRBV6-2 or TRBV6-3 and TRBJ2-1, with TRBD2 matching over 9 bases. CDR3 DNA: TGTGCCAGCAGTCCCCGGGTAGCGGGAGTAATTGGGGTCTCCTACAATGAGCAGTTCTTC. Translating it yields CASSPRVAGVIGVSYNEQFF.